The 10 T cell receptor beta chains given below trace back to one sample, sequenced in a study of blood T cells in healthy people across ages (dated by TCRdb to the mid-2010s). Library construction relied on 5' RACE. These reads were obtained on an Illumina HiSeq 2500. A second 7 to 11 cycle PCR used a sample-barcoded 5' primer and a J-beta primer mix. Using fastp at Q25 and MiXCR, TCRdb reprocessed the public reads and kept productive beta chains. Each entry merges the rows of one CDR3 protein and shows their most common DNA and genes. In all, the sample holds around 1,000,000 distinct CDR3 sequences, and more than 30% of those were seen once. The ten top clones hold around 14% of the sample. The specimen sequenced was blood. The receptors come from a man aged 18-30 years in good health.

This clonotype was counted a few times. The CDR3 reads CASSYSRDGEAFF. The DNA of the CDR3 is TGTGCCAGCAGTTACTCCCGGGACGGAGAAGCTTTCTTT. The rearrangement links TRBV12-3 or TRBV12-4 to TRBJ1-1; tentatively, D is TRBD1 (5 bases). The CDR3 sequence is 13 residues long. Trimming removed 4 bases from V and 8 bases from J, with 14 bases in between.

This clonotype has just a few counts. The CDR3 DNA follows: TGCGCCAGCAGCCAGAGCCAGGGGGCGAGCACTGAAGCTTTCTTT. This translates into CASSQSQGASTEAFF. The V gene is TRBV4-3, the J gene TRBJ1-1; 8 bases line up with TRBD1. Germline V gives CDR1 LGHNA, CDR2 YSLEER. V lost 3 bases and J lost 4; bases outside the gene matches: 7. CDR3 length equals 15 residues.

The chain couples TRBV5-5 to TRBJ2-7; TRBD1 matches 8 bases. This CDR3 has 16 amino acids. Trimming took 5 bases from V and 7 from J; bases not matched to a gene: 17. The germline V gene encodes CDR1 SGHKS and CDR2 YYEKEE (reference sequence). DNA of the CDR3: TGTGCCAGCAGATCCTACACAGGGGGTGGCTACAATGAGCAGTACTTC. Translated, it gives CASRSYTGGGYNEQYF. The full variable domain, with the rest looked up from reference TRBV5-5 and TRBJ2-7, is DAGVTQSPTHLIKTRGQQVTLRCSPISGHKSVSWYQQVLGQGPQFIFQYYEKEERGRGNFPDRFSARQFPNYSSELNVNALLLGDSALYLCASRSYTGGGYNEQYFGPGTRLTVT.

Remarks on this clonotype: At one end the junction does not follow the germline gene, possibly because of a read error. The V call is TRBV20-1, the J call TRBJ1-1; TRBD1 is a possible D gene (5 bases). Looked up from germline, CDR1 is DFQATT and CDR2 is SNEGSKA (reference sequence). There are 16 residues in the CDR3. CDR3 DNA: TGCGGTGCTAGAGATGCCCAGGGCGGGCAAGGCACTGAAGCTTTCTTT. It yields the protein CGARDAQGGQGTEAFF.

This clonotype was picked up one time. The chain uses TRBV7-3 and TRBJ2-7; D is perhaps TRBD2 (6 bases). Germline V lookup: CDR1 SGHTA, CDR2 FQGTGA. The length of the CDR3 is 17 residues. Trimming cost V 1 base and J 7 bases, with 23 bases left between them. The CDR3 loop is CASSLKGGDGLYNEQYF. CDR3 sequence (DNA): TGTGCCAGCAGCTTAAAAGGAGGGGACGGTCTTTACAATGAGCAGTACTTC.

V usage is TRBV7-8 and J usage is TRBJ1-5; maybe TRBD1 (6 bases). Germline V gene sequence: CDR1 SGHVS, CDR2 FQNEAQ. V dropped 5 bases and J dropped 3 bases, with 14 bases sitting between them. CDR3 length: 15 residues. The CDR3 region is CASSKHQGPNQPQHF. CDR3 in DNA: TGTGCCAGCAGCAAACACCAGGGGCCCAATCAGCCCCAGCATTTT.

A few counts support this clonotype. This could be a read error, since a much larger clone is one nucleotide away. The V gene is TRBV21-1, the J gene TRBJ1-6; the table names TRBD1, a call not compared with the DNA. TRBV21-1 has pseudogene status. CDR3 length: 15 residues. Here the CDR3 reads CASSKDGGVRSPLHF. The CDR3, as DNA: TGTGCCAGCAGCAAAGACGGGGGGGTTCGTTCACCCCTCCACTTT.

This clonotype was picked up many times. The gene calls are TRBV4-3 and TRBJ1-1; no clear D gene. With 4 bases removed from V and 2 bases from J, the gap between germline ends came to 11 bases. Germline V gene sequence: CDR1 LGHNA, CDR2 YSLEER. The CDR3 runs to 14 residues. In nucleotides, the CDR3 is TGCGCCAGCAGCCGGAAACTGTCCAACACTGAAGCTTTCTTT. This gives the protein CASSRKLSNTEAFF.

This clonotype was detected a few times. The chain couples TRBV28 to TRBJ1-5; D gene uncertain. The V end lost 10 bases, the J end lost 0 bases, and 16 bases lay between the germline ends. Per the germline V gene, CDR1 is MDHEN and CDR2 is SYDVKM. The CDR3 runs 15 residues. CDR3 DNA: TGTGCCACCCGTTCGGACCTCTTTAGCAATCAGCCCCAGCATTTT. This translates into CATRSDLFSNQPQHF.

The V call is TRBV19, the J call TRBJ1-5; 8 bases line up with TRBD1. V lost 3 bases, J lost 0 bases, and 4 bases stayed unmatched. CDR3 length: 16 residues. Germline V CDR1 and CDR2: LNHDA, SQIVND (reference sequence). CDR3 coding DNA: TGTGCCAGTAGTATCAAGACAGGGGCTAGCAATCAGCCCCAGCATTTT. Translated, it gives CASSIKTGASNQPQHF.